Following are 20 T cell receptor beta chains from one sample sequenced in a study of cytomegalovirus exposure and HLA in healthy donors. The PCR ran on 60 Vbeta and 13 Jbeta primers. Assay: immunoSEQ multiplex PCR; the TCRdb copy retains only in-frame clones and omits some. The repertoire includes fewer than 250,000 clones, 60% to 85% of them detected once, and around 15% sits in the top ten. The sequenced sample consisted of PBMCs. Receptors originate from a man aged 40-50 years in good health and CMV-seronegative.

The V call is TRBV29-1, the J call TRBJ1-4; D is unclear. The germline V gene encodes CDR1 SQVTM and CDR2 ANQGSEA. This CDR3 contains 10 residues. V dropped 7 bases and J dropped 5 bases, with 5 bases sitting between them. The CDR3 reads CSAVNEKLFF. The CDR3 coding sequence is TGCAGCGCCGTCAATGAAAAACTGTTTTTT.

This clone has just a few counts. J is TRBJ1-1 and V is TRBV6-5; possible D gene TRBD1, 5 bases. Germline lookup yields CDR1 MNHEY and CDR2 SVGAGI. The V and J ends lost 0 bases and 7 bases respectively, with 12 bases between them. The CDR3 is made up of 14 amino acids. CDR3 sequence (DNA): TGTGCCAGCAGTTACTCGTCCAGGGTGGGTGAAGCTTTCTTT. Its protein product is CASSYSSRVGEAFF.

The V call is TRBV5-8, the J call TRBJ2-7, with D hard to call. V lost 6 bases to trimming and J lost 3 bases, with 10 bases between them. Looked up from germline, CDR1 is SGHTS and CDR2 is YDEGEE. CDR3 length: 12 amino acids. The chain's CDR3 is CASTGLDYEQYF. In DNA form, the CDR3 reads TGTGCCAGCACCGGGTTGGACTACGAGCAGTACTTC.

Here the CDR3 DNA reads TGTGCCAGCAGCGACCTAGCGGGGGGCACAGATACGCAGTATTTT. This gives the protein CASSDLAGGTDTQYF. This chain joins TRBV7-6 and TRBJ2-3; 10 nucleotides align to TRBD2. The CDR3 runs to 15 residues. Trimming took 5 bases from V and 1 from J; bases not matched to a gene: 3. Germline CDR1 SGHVS, CDR2 FNYEAQ.

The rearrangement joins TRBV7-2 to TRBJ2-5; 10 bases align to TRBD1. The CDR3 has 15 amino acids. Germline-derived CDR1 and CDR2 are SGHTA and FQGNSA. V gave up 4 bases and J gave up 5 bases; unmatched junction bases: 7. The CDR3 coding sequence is TGTGCCAGCAGCTCAAGACAGGGGGCGAAGGAGACCCAGTACTTC. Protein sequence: CASSSRQGAKETQYF. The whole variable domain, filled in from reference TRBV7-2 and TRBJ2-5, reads GAGVSQSPSNKVTEKGKDVELRCDPISGHTALYWYRQSLGQGLEFLIYFQGNSAPDKSGLPSDRFSAERTGGSVSTLTIQRTQQEDSAVYLCASSSRQGAKETQYFGPGTRLLVL.

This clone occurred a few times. The CDR3 sequence: CASSEEGTSGFYNEQFF. For the CDR3, the DNA is TGTGCCAGCAGTGAAGAGGGGACTAGCGGGTTTTACAATGAGCAGTTCTTC. The chain employs TRBV6-1 and TRBJ2-1; 12 bases match TRBD2. The CDR3 has 17 residues. With V trimmed by 1 base and J by 4 bases, 5 bases remained unmatched. CDR1 is MNHNS, CDR2 SASEGT, per germline.

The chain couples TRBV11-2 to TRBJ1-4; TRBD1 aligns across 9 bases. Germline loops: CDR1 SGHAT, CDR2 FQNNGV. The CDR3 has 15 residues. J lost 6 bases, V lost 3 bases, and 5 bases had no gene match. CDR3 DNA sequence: TGTGCCAGCAGCTTCGGACAGGGGAGGGATGAAAAACTGTTTTTT. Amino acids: CASSFGQGRDEKLFF.

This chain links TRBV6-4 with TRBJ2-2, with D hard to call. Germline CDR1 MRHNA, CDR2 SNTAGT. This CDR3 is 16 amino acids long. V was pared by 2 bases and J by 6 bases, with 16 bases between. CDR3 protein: CASSDVLIMGAGELFF. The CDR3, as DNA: TGTGCCAGCAGTGACGTTCTAATCATGGGCGCCGGGGAGCTGTTTTTT.

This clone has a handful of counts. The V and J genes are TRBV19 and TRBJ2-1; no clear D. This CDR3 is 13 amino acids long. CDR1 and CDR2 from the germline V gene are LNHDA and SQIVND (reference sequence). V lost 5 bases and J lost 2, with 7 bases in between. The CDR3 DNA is TGTGCCAGTAGTCTCTTAACCTACAATGAGCAGTTCTTC. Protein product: CASSLLTYNEQFF.

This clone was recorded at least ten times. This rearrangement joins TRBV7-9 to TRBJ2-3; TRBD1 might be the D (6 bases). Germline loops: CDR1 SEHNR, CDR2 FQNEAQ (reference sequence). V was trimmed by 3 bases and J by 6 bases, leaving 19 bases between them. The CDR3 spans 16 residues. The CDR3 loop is CASSFRQTGSGDTQYF. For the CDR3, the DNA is TGTGCCAGCAGCTTCCGACAGACAGGCTCGGGGGATACGCAGTATTTT.

The CDR3, as DNA: TGCGCCAGCAGCTCCGGGACAGTAATCCTCAATGAGCAGTTCTTC. Amino acids: CASSSGTVILNEQFF. This chain connects TRBV5-1 to TRBJ2-1; the match to TRBD1 covers 7 bases. The junction had 9 bases not matched to a gene; V was cut back by 3 bases and J by 6 bases. CDR3 length equals 15 residues. Germline assignment: CDR1 SGHRS and CDR2 YFSETQ.

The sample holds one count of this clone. CDR3 residues: CASSFTGLDYGYTF. The CDR3 DNA sequence: TGCGCCAGCAGCTTCACAGGGTTGGACTATGGCTACACCTTC. The chain carries TRBV5-1 and TRBJ1-2; tentative D call: TRBD1 (6 bases). Germline CDR1 SGHRS, CDR2 YFSETQ. This CDR3 is built from 14 residues. The V end was cut by 2 bases, the J end by 3 bases, with 11 bases between.

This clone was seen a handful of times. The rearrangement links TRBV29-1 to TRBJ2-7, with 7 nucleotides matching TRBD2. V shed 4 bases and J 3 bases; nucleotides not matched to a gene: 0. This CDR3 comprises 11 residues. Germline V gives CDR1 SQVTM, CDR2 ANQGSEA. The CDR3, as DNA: TGCAGCGTTGGGACTAGCTACGAGCAGTACTTC. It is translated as CSVGTSYEQYF.

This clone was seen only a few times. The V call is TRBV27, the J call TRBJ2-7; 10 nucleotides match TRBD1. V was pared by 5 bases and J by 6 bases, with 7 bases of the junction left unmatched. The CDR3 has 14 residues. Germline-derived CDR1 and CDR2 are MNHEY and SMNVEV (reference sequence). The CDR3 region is CASSPRTGGGEQYF. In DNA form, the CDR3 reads TGTGCCAGCAGTCCTAGGACAGGGGGAGGCGAGCAGTACTTC.

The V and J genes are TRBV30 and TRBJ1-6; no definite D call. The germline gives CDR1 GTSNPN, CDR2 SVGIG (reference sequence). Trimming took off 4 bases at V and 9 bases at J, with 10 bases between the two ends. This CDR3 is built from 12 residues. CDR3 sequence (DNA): TGTGCCTGGAAACGAGTGATTTCACCCCTCCACTTT. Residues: CAWKRVISPLHF.

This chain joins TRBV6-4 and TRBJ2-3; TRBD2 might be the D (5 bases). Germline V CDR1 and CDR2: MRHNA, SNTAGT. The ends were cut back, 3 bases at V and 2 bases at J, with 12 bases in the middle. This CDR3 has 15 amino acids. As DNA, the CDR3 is TGTGCCAGCAGTGAGTCAGCGGACTTCACAGATACGCAGTATTTT. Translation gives CASSESADFTDTQYF.

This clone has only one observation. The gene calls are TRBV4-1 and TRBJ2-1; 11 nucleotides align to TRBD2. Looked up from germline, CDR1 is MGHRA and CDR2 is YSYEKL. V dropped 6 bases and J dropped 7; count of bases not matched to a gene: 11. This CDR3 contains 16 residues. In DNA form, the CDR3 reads TGCGCCAGCAGTCAACTTAGCGGGAGGGCCGCAAATGAGCAGTTCTTC. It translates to CASSQLSGRAANEQFF.

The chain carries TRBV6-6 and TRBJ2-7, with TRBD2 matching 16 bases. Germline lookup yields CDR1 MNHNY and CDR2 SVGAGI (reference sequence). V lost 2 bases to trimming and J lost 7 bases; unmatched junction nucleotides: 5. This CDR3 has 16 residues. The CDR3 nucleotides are TGTGCCAGCAGTTACGGGACTAGCGGGGGGGTATTGGAGCAGTACTTC. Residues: CASSYGTSGGVLEQYF.

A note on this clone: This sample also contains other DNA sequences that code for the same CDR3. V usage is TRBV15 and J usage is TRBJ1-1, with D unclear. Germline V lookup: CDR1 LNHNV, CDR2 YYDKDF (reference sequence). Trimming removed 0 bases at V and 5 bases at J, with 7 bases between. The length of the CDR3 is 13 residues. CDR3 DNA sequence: TGTGCCACCAGCAGAGATTTGCAGACTGAAGCTTTCTTT. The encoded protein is CATSRDLQTEAFF.

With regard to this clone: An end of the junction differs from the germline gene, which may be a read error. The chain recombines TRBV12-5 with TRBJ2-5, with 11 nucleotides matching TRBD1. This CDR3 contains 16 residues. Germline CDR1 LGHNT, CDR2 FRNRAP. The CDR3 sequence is CASGLAGQGVGEAQYF. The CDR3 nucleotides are TGTGCTAGTGGTTTGGCGGGACAGGGGGTGGGAGAGGCCCAGTACTTC.